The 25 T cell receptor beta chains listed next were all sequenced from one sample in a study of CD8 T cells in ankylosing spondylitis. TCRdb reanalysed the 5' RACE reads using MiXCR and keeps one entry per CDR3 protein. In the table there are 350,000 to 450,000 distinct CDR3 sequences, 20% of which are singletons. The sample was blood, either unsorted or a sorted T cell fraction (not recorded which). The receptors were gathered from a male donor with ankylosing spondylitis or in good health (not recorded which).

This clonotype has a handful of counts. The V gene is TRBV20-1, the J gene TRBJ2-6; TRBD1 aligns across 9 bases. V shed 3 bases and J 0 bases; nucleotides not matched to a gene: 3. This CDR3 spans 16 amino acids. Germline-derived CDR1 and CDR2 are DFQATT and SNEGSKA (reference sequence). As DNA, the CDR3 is TGCAGTGCTAGGGACAGGGGAGGCTCTGGGGCCAACGTCCTGACTTTC. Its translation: CSARDRGGSGANVLTF.

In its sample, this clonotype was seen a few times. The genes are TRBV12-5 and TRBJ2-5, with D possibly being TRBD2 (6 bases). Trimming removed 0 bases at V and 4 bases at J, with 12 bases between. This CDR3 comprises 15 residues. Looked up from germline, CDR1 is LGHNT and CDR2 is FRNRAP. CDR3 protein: CASGLVPDGGETQYF. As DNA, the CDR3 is TGTGCTAGTGGTTTGGTACCGGACGGGGGAGAGACCCAGTACTTC.

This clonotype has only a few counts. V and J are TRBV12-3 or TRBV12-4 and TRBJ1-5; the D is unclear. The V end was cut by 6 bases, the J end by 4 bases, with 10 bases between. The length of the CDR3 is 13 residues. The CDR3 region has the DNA TGTGCCAGCAGCCCACGTGGGAATCAGCCCCAGCATTTT. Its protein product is CASSPRGNQPQHF.

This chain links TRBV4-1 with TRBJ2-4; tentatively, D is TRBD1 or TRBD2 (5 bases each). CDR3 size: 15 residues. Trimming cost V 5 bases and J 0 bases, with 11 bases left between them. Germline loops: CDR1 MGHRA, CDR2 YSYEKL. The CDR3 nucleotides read TGCGCCAGCAGCATAACAGGACTAGCCAAAAACATTCAGTACTTC. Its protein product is CASSITGLAKNIQYF.

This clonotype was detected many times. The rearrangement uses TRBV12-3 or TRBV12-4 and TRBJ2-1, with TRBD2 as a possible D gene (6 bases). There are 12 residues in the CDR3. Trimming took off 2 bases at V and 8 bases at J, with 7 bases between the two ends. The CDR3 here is CASSLPGDEQFF. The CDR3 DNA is TGTGCCAGCAGTTTACCGGGGGATGAGCAGTTCTTC.

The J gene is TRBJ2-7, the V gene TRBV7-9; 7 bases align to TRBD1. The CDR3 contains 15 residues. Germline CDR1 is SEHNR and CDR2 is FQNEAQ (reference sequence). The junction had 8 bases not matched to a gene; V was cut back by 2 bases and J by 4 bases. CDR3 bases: TGTGCCAGCAGCTTAAGTGTAGGGGGCTTGTACGAGCAGTACTTC. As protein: CASSLSVGGLYEQYF.

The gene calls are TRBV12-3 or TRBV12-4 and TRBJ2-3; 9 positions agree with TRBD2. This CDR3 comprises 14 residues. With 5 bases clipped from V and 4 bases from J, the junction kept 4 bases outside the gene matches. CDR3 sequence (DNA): TGTGCCAGCAGTAATAGCGGGGGCGCAGATACGCAGTATTTT. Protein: CASSNSGGADTQYF.

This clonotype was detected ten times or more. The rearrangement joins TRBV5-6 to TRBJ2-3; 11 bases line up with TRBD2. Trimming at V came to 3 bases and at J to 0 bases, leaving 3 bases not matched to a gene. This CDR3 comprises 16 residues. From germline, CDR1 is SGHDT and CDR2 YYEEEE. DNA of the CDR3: TGTGCCAGCAGCTGGAGACTAGCGGGGAGCACAGATACGCAGTATTTT. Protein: CASSWRLAGSTDTQYF. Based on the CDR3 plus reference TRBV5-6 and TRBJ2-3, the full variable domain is DAGVTQSPTHLIKTRGQQVTLRCSPKSGHDTVSWYQQALGQGPQFIFQYYEEEERQRGNFPDRFSGHQFPNYSSELNVNALLLGDSALYLCASSWRLAGSTDTQYFGPGTRLTVL.

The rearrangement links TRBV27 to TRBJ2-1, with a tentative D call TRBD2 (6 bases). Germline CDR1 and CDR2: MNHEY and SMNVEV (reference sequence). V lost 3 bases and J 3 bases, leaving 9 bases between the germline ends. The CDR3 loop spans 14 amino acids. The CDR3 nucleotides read TGTGCCAGCAGTTTGCGCGGGGTCTACAATGAGCAGTTCTTC. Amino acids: CASSLRGVYNEQFF.

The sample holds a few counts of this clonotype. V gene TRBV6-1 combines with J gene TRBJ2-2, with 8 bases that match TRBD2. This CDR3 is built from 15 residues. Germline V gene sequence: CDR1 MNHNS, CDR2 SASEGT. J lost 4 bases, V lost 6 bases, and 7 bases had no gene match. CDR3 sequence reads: CASSRLASGTGELFF. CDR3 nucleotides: TGTGCCAGCAGCCGACTAGCGTCGGGCACCGGGGAGCTGTTTTTT.

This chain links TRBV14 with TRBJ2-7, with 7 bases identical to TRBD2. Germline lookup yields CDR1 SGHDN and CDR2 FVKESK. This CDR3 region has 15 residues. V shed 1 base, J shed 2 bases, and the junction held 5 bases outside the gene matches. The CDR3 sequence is CASSQVMGGTYEQYF. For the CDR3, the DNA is TGTGCCAGCAGCCAAGTCATGGGGGGGACCTACGAGCAGTACTTC.

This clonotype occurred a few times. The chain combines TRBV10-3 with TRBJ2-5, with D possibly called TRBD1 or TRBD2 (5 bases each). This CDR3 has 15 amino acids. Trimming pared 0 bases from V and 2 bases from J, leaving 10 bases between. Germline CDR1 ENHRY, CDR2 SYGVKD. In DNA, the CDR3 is TGTGCCATCAGTGAGTCGACGGGGCTACAAGAGACCCAGTACTTC. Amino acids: CAISESTGLQETQYF.

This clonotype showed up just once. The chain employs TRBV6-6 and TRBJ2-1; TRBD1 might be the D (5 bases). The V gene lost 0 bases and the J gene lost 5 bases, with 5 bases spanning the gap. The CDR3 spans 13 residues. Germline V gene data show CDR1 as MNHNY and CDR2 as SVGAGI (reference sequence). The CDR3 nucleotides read TGTGCCAGCAGTTACTCGGACAACAATGAGCAGTTCTTC. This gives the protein CASSYSDNNEQFF.

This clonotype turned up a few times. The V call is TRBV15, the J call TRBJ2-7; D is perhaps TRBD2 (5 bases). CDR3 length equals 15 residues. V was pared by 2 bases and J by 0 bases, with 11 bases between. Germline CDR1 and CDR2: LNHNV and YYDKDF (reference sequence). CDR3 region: CATSRTPGSSYEQYF. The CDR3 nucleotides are TGTGCCACCAGCAGAACCCCGGGGAGCTCCTACGAGCAGTACTTC.

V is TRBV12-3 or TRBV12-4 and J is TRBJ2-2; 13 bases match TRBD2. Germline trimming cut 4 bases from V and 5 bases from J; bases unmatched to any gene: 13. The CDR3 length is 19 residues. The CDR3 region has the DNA TGTGCCAGCAGTTCCTCCTCGACTAGCGGGGGGAGACGAACCGGGGAGCTGTTTTTT. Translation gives CASSSSSTSGGRRTGELFF.

The CDR3 is CAISEWGSGGLGEQYF. The CDR3 nucleotides are TGTGCCATCAGTGAGTGGGGTAGCGGGGGGCTCGGAGAGCAGTACTTC. This sequence joins TRBV10-3 and TRBJ2-7; 10 bases match TRBD2. Germline CDR1 ENHRY, CDR2 SYGVKD. There are 16 residues in the CDR3. The V gene end was trimmed by 1 base and the J gene end by 7 bases; junction bases not matched to a gene: 10.

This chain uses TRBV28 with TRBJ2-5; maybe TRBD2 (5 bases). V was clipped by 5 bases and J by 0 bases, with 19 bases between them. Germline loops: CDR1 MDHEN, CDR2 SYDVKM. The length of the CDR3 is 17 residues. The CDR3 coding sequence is TGTGCCAGCAGTCCTACTCTAGCTTCCCTGTACCAAGAGACCCAGTACTTC. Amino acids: CASSPTLASLYQETQYF.

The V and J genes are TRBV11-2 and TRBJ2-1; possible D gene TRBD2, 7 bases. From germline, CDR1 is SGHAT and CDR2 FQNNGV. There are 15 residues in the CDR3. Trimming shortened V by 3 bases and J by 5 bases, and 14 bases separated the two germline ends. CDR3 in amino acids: CASSFGGRGNNEQFF. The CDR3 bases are TGTGCCAGCAGCTTCGGGGGGCGGGGCAACAATGAGCAGTTCTTC.

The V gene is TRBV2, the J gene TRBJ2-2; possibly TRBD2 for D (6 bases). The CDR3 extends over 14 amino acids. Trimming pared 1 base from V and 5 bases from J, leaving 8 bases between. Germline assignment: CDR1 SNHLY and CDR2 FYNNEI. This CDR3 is CASSEGRETGELFF. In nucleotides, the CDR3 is TGTGCCAGCAGTGAAGGGCGGGAAACCGGGGAGCTGTTTTTT.

The CDR3, as DNA: TGTGCCTTCAGTTTAGCGGTAACTCTGGGGGGGGGCGTCGCAGATACGCAGTATTTT. Translating gives CAFSLAVTLGGGVADTQYF. The V call is TRBV7-2, the J call TRBJ2-3; TRBD2 is a possible D gene (7 bases). Per the germline V gene, CDR1 is SGHTA and CDR2 is FQGNSA. Deletions cut 11 bases from V and 4 bases from J, with 34 bases between. CDR3 length: 19 amino acids.

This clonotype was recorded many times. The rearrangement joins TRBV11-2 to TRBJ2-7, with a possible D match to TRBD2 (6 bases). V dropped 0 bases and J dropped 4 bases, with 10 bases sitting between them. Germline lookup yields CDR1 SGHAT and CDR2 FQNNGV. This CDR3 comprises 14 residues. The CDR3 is CASSLEAGGYEQYF. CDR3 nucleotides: TGTGCCAGCAGCTTAGAAGCCGGGGGTTACGAGCAGTACTTC.

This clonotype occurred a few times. CDR3 coding DNA: TGTGCCAGCAGTGGACAGGGGCCCGGGGAGCTGTTTTTT. Amino acids: CASSGQGPGELFF. The genes are TRBV2 and TRBJ2-2; TRBD1 aligns across 8 bases. The CDR3 length is 13 residues. Per the germline V gene, CDR1 is SNHLY and CDR2 is FYNNEI. V was pared by 4 bases and J by 6 bases, with 1 base of the junction left unmatched. Full variable domain (outside the CDR3, taken from reference TRBV2 and TRBJ2-2): EPEVTQTPSHQVTQMGQEVILRCVPISNHLYFYWYRQILGQKVEFLVSFYNNEISEKSEIFDDQFSVERPDGSNFTLKIRSTKLEDSAMYFCASSGQGPGELFFGEGSRLTVL.

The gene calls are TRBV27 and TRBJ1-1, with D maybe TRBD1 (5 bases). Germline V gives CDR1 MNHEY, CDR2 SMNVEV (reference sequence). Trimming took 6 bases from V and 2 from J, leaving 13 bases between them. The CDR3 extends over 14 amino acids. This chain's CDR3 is CASSPERGNTEAFF. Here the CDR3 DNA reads TGTGCCAGCAGCCCCGAGAGGGGTAACACTGAAGCTTTCTTT.

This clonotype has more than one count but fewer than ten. This CDR3 reads CASSQIIGQGDSVSNQPQHF. DNA of the CDR3: TGTGCCAGCAGCCAAATTATCGGACAGGGGGATTCGGTTAGCAATCAGCCCCAGCATTTT. The V and J genes are TRBV12-3 or TRBV12-4 and TRBJ1-5, with 10 bases aligning to TRBD1. CDR3 length equals 20 residues. After removal of 6 bases from V and 0 bases from J, the junction contained 17 bases not matched to a gene.

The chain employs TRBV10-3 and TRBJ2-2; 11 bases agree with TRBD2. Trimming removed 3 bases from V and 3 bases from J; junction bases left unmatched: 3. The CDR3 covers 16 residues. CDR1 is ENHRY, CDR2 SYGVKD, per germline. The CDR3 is CAISETSGGYTGELFF. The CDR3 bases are TGTGCCATCAGTGAAACTAGCGGGGGTTACACCGGGGAGCTGTTTTTT.